What follows is one TCR beta chain and its context. The CDR3 runs to 11 residues. Germline-derived CDR1 and CDR2 are GTSNPN and SVGIG (reference sequence). The ends were cut back, 2 bases at V and 6 bases at J, with 7 bases in the middle. The data were obtained in a study of CD8+ T cells in alopecia areata. TCR sequencing used cDNA made by reverse transcription of extracted RNA. Profiled with immunoSEQ multiplex PCR; TCRdb holds only in-frame clones, not every one. This sample has some 180,000 clones; 50% to 65% occur once, and the top ten carry about 10%. The treatment was: oral pan-JAK inhibitor, 5-10 mg twice daily.

The V call is TRBV30, the J call TRBJ1-1; D not resolved. This clonotype was sampled from a human donor with alopecia areata. Material: CD8+ T cells sorted from blood, obtained at week 24, from a patient treated with tofacitinib. CDR3 protein: CAWSNGAEAFF. DNA of the CDR3: TGTGCCTGGAGTAACGGCGCTGAAGCTTTCTTT.